The 31 T cell receptor beta chains presented below share a single source sample, sequenced in a study of T-cell reconstitution after alpha-beta-depleted transplantation in children. Researchers prepared the TCRbeta library using unique molecular identifiers, the study reports. TCRdb re-analysed the PCR reads in MiXCR, keeping a single row per CDR3 protein. In the table there are about 830,000 distinct CDR3 sequences, roughly 15% of which are singletons. This sample comprised PBMCs, mostly from graft donor cells, obtained 360 days after TCRalphabeta/CD19-depleted stem cell transplant. The receptors were gathered from a male patient younger than 18 who had a stem cell transplant for acute lymphoblastic leukemia, so the T cells may come from the graft donor.

This clonotype was seen a handful of times. The chain links TRBV15 to TRBJ2-5; either TRBD1 or TRBD2 may supply D (5 bases each). The CDR3 has 16 amino acids. Trimming cost V 1 base and J 3 bases, with 15 bases left between them. Germline V CDR1 and CDR2: LNHNV, YYDKDF (reference sequence). CDR3 in amino acids: CATSRAPTRGEETQYF. The CDR3 DNA follows: TGTGCCACCAGCAGAGCTCCGACGAGAGGGGAAGAGACCCAGTACTTC.

The chain is built from TRBV14 and TRBJ2-1; D is unresolved. The CDR3 is 15 amino acids. Germline-derived CDR1 and CDR2 are SGHDN and FVKESK. Trimming took off 1 base at V and 6 bases at J, with 13 bases between the two ends. The CDR3 nucleotides are TGTGCCAGCAGCCAAGTTGTCGGAGCAGGCAATGAGCAGTTCTTC. It yields the protein CASSQVVGAGNEQFF. Variable domain in full (rest from reference TRBV14 and TRBJ2-1): EAGVTQFPSHSVIEKGQTVTLRCDPISGHDNLYWYRRVMGKEIKFLLHFVKESKQDESGMPNNRFLAERTGGTYSTLKVQPAELEDSGVYFCASSQVVGAGNEQFFGPGTRLTVL.

This clonotype was observed many times. The rearrangement joins TRBV5-1 to TRBJ2-3, with D perhaps TRBD2 (6 bases). Germline CDR1 is SGHRS and CDR2 is YFSETQ. V was shortened by 5 bases and J by 4 bases, with 17 bases between the two germline ends. This CDR3 is 15 amino acids long. CDR3 loop: CASSSGGVDADTQYF. CDR3 nucleotide sequence: TGCGCCAGCAGTTCCGGGGGAGTAGACGCAGATACGCAGTATTTT.

There are many counts of this clonotype. The CDR3 coding sequence is TGTGCCAGCAGGAAAGCCGCGCGGTACGAGCAGTACTTC. Protein product: CASRKAARYEQYF. V gene TRBV6-1 combines with J gene TRBJ2-7, with D hard to call. V dropped 6 bases and J dropped 4 bases, with 13 bases sitting between them. Germline CDR1 MNHNS, CDR2 SASEGT. The CDR3 totals 13 residues.

V and J are TRBV15 and TRBJ2-3; 7 bases line up with TRBD2. V shed 5 bases, J shed 0 bases, and the junction held 5 bases outside the gene matches. CDR1 is LNHNV, CDR2 YYDKDF, per germline (reference sequence). The CDR3 is made up of 15 amino acids. The DNA of the CDR3 is TGTGCCACCAGCGGCCAGCGGGGTAGCACAGATACGCAGTATTTT. It is translated as CATSGQRGSTDTQYF.

V usage is TRBV4-2 and J usage is TRBJ2-4; 8 nucleotides align to TRBD2. The trim removed 4 bases at V and 3 bases at J, leaving 5 bases unmatched. Germline loops: CDR1 LGHNA, CDR2 YNFKEQ. This CDR3 region has 15 residues. The CDR3 is CASSPERELKNIQYF. The CDR3 coding sequence is TGTGCCAGCAGCCCGGAGCGGGAGCTCAAAAACATTCAGTACTTC.

This clonotype was recorded a few times. The chain uses TRBV7-8 and TRBJ2-1; 9 nucleotides agree with TRBD2. CDR1 is SGHVS and CDR2 is FQNEAQ in the germline V gene. CDR3 size: 16 residues. V gave up 6 bases and J gave up 8 bases; unmatched junction bases: 14. CDR3 loop: CASRSTWTSVNDEQFF. The DNA for the CDR3 is TGTGCCAGCAGGTCCACCTGGACTAGCGTCAACGATGAGCAGTTCTTC.

DNA for the CDR3: TGTGCCACCAGTGGTGGTCCGAGACAGGAGATCACAGATACGCAGTATTTT. This sequence encodes CATSGGPRQEITDTQYF. The chain is built from TRBV24-1 and TRBJ2-3; D is perhaps TRBD1 (6 bases). Trimming took 5 bases from V and 2 from J, leaving 19 bases between them. The CDR3 runs 17 residues. Germline CDR1 is KGHDR and CDR2 is SFDVKD.

This clonotype was counted between two and nine times. The CDR3 DNA follows: TGTGCCAGCAGCAATCCCAACACTGAAGCTTTCTTT. Its protein is CASSNPNTEAFF. V gene TRBV7-8 combines with J gene TRBJ1-1; D gene uncertain. The CDR3 runs 12 residues. Germline loops: CDR1 SGHVS, CDR2 FQNEAQ. V was trimmed by 5 bases and J by 2 bases, leaving 6 bases between them. Full variable domain (remainder filled in from reference TRBV7-8 and TRBJ1-1): GAGVSQSPRYKVAKRGQDVALRCDPISGHVSLFWYQQALGQGPEFLTYFQNEAQLDKSGLPSDRFFAERPEGSVSTLKIQRTQQEDSAVYLCASSNPNTEAFFGQGTRLTVV.

This rearrangement joins TRBV5-6 to TRBJ1-1, with unresolved D. The CDR3 totals 13 residues. V lost 4 bases and J lost 0, with 7 bases in between. Germline CDR1 is SGHDT and CDR2 is YYEEEE. The CDR3 is CASSPELNTEAFF. Here the CDR3 DNA reads TGTGCCAGCAGCCCGGAGTTGAACACTGAAGCTTTCTTT. Full variable domain (outside the CDR3, taken from reference TRBV5-6 and TRBJ1-1): DAGVTQSPTHLIKTRGQQVTLRCSPKSGHDTVSWYQQALGQGPQFIFQYYEEEERQRGNFPDRFSGHQFPNYSSELNVNALLLGDSALYLCASSPELNTEAFFGQGTRLTVV.

In this sample, this clonotype turned up a few times. The genes are TRBV12-3 or TRBV12-4 and TRBJ2-6, with TRBD2 as a possible D gene (5 bases). V was clipped by 1 base and J by 10 bases, with 23 bases between them. The CDR3 sequence is 18 residues long. This CDR3 is CASSLGAPTRESKNVLTF. DNA of the CDR3: TGTGCCAGCAGTTTAGGGGCCCCAACTAGGGAAAGTAAAAACGTCCTGACTTTC.

The rearrangement uses TRBV6-1 and TRBJ2-7; 8 bases are shared with TRBD1. From germline, CDR1 is MNHNS and CDR2 SASEGT. The CDR3 length is 13 residues. The V segment lost 6 bases and the J segment 5 bases; nucleotides outside the gene matches: 6. The CDR3: CASRGTGDNEQYF. The DNA of the CDR3 is TGTGCCAGCAGAGGGACAGGAGACAACGAGCAGTACTTC.

As to this clonotype: A read error is likely, as this CDR3 ends without the conserved phenylalanine or tryptophan. The gene calls are TRBV12-3 or TRBV12-4 and TRBJ1-1; the D is unclear. This CDR3 spans 11 amino acids. V was trimmed by 6 bases and J by 0 bases, leaving 2 bases between them. The CDR3 protein is CASSMNTEAFS. The CDR3 coding sequence is TGTGCCAGCAGCATGAACACTGAAGCTTTCTCT.

This clonotype was seen at least ten times. The chain combines TRBV20-1 with TRBJ2-1; 9 bases match TRBD1. CDR3 size: 11 residues. V dropped 6 bases and J dropped 16; count of bases not matched to a gene: 10. In germline, CDR1 is DFQATT, CDR2 SNEGSKA (reference sequence). CDR3 residues: CSAGTPGQGFF. CDR3 bases: TGCAGTGCAGGCACTCCGGGACAGGGATTCTTC.

This clonotype has a handful of counts. The chain is built from TRBV20-1 and TRBJ2-2; TRBD2 agrees at 12 bases. CDR3 length: 13 residues. The germline V gene encodes CDR1 DFQATT and CDR2 SNEGSKA (reference sequence). V was pared by 8 bases and J by 4 bases, with 2 bases of the junction left unmatched. The CDR3 loop reads CSSTSGSTGELFF. DNA of the CDR3: TGCAGTTCGACTAGCGGGAGCACCGGGGAGCTGTTTTTT.

A few counts support this clonotype. J is TRBJ2-1 and V is TRBV20-1; 10 bases are a match to TRBD2. V was pared by 2 bases and J by 2 bases, with 6 bases of the junction left unmatched. CDR1 is DFQATT and CDR2 is SNEGSKA in the germline V gene (reference sequence). This CDR3 is built from 16 residues. The DNA of the CDR3 is TGCAGTGCTAGACCAATAGCGGGAGGCACCTACAATGAGCAGTTCTTC. Translation gives CSARPIAGGTYNEQFF.

This clonotype has more than one count but fewer than ten. The chain recombines TRBV5-1 with TRBJ2-5; 13 bases line up with TRBD2. In germline, CDR1 is SGHRS, CDR2 YFSETQ. Germline trimming cut 4 bases from V and 5 bases from J; bases unmatched to any gene: 5. This CDR3 is built from 15 residues. CDR3 bases: TGCGCCAGCAGCACCGGGACTAGCGGGACCGAGACCCAGTACTTC. Its protein is CASSTGTSGTETQYF.

This clonotype turned up a few times. The V gene is TRBV18, the J gene TRBJ2-7; 8 positions match TRBD1. V shed 3 bases and J 3 bases; nucleotides not matched to a gene: 10. The CDR3 covers 16 residues. Per germline, CDR1 KGHSH and CDR2 LQKENI. The CDR3 reads CASSPQPLDRDYEQYF. The CDR3 DNA follows: TGTGCCAGCTCACCGCAGCCTTTGGACAGGGACTACGAGCAGTACTTC.

This clonotype was seen a handful of times. This chain joins TRBV4-1 and TRBJ1-2, with D perhaps matching TRBD1 (5 bases). CDR1 MGHRA and CDR2 YSYEKL come from the germline V gene. V lost 3 bases, J lost 5 bases, and 22 bases lay in between. This CDR3 has 17 amino acids. The CDR3: CASSQLARGGGGYGYTF. The CDR3 nucleotides read TGCGCCAGCAGCCAGCTTGCTCGAGGAGGCGGGGGATATGGCTACACCTTC.

This chain uses TRBV4-1 with TRBJ1-1; the D is unclear. V dropped 0 bases and J dropped 0 bases, with 8 bases sitting between them. The CDR3 sequence is 15 residues long. Per the germline V gene, CDR1 is MGHRA and CDR2 is YSYEKL. CDR3 loop: CASSQDRRVNTEAFF. Here the CDR3 DNA reads TGCGCCAGCAGCCAAGATCGCAGAGTGAACACTGAAGCTTTCTTT.

This clonotype was observed a few times. The rearrangement joins TRBV5-1 to TRBJ1-4; D possibly corresponds to TRBD1 (6 bases). Looked up from germline, CDR1 is SGHRS and CDR2 is YFSETQ. The CDR3 length is 13 residues. The V end was cut by 4 bases, the J end by 7 bases, with 11 bases between. CDR3 nucleotide sequence: TGCGCCAGCAGCCCAGGGGTAATTGAAAAACTGTTTTTT. Its translation is CASSPGVIEKLFF.

The rearrangement uses TRBV5-5 and TRBJ1-2; D is possibly TRBD1 (6 bases). The CDR3 sequence is 16 residues long. Germline lookup yields CDR1 SGHKS and CDR2 YYEKEE (reference sequence). The V and J ends lost 2 bases and 4 bases respectively, with 18 bases between them. The DNA for the CDR3 is TGTGCCAGCAGCTTCACAGGGAGGGGGTTAGGCTATGGCTACACCTTC. Protein product: CASSFTGRGLGYGYTF.

The CDR3 loop is CASSYTRTTQETQYF. The CDR3 nucleotides read TGTGCCAGCAGTTACACCAGGACAACCCAAGAGACCCAGTACTTC. V and J are TRBV6-5 and TRBJ2-5; D possibly corresponds to TRBD1 (5 bases). Germline CDR1 is MNHEY and CDR2 is SVGAGI. The CDR3 is 15 residues long. With 2 bases removed from V and 1 base from J, the gap between germline ends came to 11 bases.

This clonotype turned up a few times. V is TRBV27 and J is TRBJ2-1; 7 bases fit TRBD1. This CDR3 is 15 amino acids long. Germline values: CDR1 MNHEY, CDR2 SMNVEV (reference sequence). The J segment lost 10 bases and the V segment lost 5 bases, leaving 14 bases of the junction unmatched. CDR3 in DNA: TGTGCCAGCAGTCAGCGACAGGGTCTGATTTTGGAGCAGTTCTTC. Protein: CASSQRQGLILEQFF.

Only a few counts were recorded for this clonotype. J is TRBJ2-7 and V is TRBV3-1; 8 nucleotides align to TRBD1. Germline CDR1 is LGHDT and CDR2 is YNNKEL (reference sequence). The CDR3 consists of 14 residues. V lost 1 base, J lost 4 bases, and 3 bases stayed unmatched. In DNA form, the CDR3 reads TGTGCCAGCAGCCAAGTGACAGGGGTGTACGAGCAGTACTTC. Its protein is CASSQVTGVYEQYF.

The chain couples TRBV27 to TRBJ1-2; TRBD1 agrees at 7 bases. V was pared by 3 bases and J by 5 bases, with 9 bases of the junction left unmatched. This CDR3 has 15 amino acids. CDR1 MNHEY and CDR2 SMNVEV come from the germline V gene (reference sequence). The CDR3 DNA reads as TGTGCCAGCAGTTTCGCAGGGGGTTTTCGGTATGGCTACACCTTC. This encodes CASSFAGGFRYGYTF.

This clonotype was detected a few times. The rearrangement links TRBV12-3 or TRBV12-4 to TRBJ2-2, with D perhaps given as TRBD1 or TRBD2 (5 bases each). This CDR3 contains 16 residues. V lost 2 bases and J 5 bases, leaving 15 bases between the germline ends. The CDR3 region has the DNA TGTGCCAGCAGTTTAATCGGGGCGACGGGTACCGGGGAGCTGTTTTTT. Translation: CASSLIGATGTGELFF.

The chain has TRBV12-3 or TRBV12-4 and TRBJ2-5, with TRBD2 matching 9 bases. This CDR3 comprises 14 residues. Trimming removed 5 bases from V and 4 bases from J; junction bases left unmatched: 5. The DNA for the CDR3 is TGTGCCAGCAGTCCGATAGCGGGAGCAGAGACCCAGTACTTC. This translates into CASSPIAGAETQYF.

The chain uses TRBV4-1 and TRBJ2-6, with no clear D. V was pared by 2 bases and J by 5 bases, with 13 bases between. The germline CDR1 and CDR2 sequences are MGHRA and YSYEKL. This CDR3 comprises 16 residues. The chain's CDR3 is CASSQYDPFWANVLTF. DNA of the CDR3: TGCGCCAGCAGCCAATATGACCCCTTCTGGGCCAACGTCCTGACTTTC.

The chain employs TRBV11-2 and TRBJ2-5, with D maybe TRBD2 (6 bases). The CDR3 spans 15 residues. Deletions cut 4 bases from V and 5 bases from J, with 17 bases between. Germline-derived CDR1 and CDR2 are SGHAT and FQNNGV. CDR3 sequence: CASSSGHGGQETQYF. CDR3 DNA: TGTGCCAGCAGCTCTGGGCACGGGGGTCAGGAGACCCAGTACTTC.

The table lists this clonotype with a few counts. The CDR3: CASSITIAGGPYNEQFF. The CDR3 DNA is TGTGCCAGCAGCATCACCATAGCGGGAGGGCCCTACAATGAGCAGTTCTTC. The chain has TRBV12-3 or TRBV12-4 and TRBJ2-1; 11 bases are a match to TRBD2. Losses at the gene ends were 6 bases for V and 2 bases for J; bases not matched to a gene: 9. The CDR3 extends over 17 amino acids.